This TCR beta chain comes out of a study of molecular identifiers for immune sequencing clone quantification. Germline V CDR1 and CDR2: SNHLY, FYNNEI. The V segment lost 5 bases and the J segment 5 bases; nucleotides outside the gene matches: 19. The CDR3 loop spans 18 amino acids. In TCRdb, the PCR reads were re-called with MiXCR into one record per CDR3 protein. Altogether more than 550,000 distinct CDR3 sequences are present, roughly 27% being singletons, with the ten largest covering 0.75% to 0.8%. This clonotype occurred many times. The chain links TRBV2 to TRBJ2-5, with TRBD2 matching 8 bases. The receptor comes from a human donor in good health. Some libraries in this study had Jurkat cell RNA spiked in. Sequenced sample: naive CD8+ T cells from blood, with Jurkat cell RNA spiked in. Subset in this sample: FACS-sorted CD8+CD4-CCR7+CD45RA+ naive T cells. The CDR3 protein is CASSPQIKERERRETQYF. In DNA form, the CDR3 reads TGTGCCAGCAGTCCACAAATTAAGGAGCGGGAGAGGCGGGAGACCCAGTACTTC.